The clone carrying this TCR beta chain was observed many times. This entry belongs to a study of regulatory T cells in long-lasting Graves disease. Study details: Graves' patients diagnosed newly had used antithyroid drugs under 3 months.

Sequencing libraries for TCR beta were prepared with iRepertoire HTBI primers and Arm-PCR of CDR3 regions. Using its own MiXCR run on the multiplex PCR reads, TCRdb lists one record per CDR3 protein. The table records 350,000 to 550,000 distinct CDR3 sequences, 12% to 15% of them present only once. The CDR3 runs 16 residues. V was pared by 1 base and J by 3 bases, with 10 bases between. Germline V lookup: CDR1 SGHAT, CDR2 FQNNGV. The time point here: newly diagnosed GD, antithyroid drugs for less than 3 months. PBMC-derived RNA was used for the TCR library. Peripheral blood, roughly 8.8 milliliters of it, was drawn into EDTA tubes. These data were also reused for a study on T cells in Graves' hyperthyroidism and ophthalmopathy. That source notes: The HTBI primer set drove a first-round RT-PCR of the TCR CDR3.

The chain has TRBV11-2 and TRBJ2-6; no reliable D call. The sequences come from peripheral blood mononuclear cells (PBMCs), collected at new diagnosis, from a patient treated with antithyroid drugs. The TCR was taken from a woman aged 50 to 60 with Graves disease. The DNA of the CDR3 is TGTGCCAGCAGCTTAGGTTTAGTAAGTGGGGCCAACGTCCTGACTTTC. Translation: CASSLGLVSGANVLTF.